Listed here is a single T cell receptor beta chain. Its antigen is undetermined. Germline V gene sequence: CDR1 MDHEN, CDR2 SYDVKM. Trimming at V came to 6 bases and at J to 5 bases, leaving 10 bases not matched to a gene. The CDR3 has 16 amino acids. The record originates from a study of T cell clones after liver transplantation. For the study at large: A pre-transplant mixed lymphocyte reaction with TCRbeta sequencing defined graft-donor-reactive clones followed in post-transplant blood. Three of the eight recipients were HCV-positive; the rest had non-autoimmune, non-viral transplant indications.

Broader study findings: In most of the 8 subjects, circulating graft-donor-reactive CD4 TCRbeta sequences fell significantly after transplant. A larger donor-reactive than third-party decline suggested partial antigen-specific deletion.

Data came from immunoSEQ multiplex PCR; TCRdb stores just in-frame clones and leaves some out. The sample lists about 68,000 clones, around 92% occurring once. The source was CD4+ T cells from blood, collected approximately 27 months after liver transplant. This clonotype originated in a human patient who received a liver transplant. Some of these T cells may belong to the graft donor. V is TRBV28 and J is TRBJ2-5, with 12 positions matching TRBD2. CDR3 in amino acids: CASRRRLAGDRETQYF. The CDR3 DNA reads as TGTGCCAGCAGGCGCCGACTAGCGGGAGATCGGGAGACCCAGTACTTC.